The 27 T cell receptor beta chains below were found in one sample sequenced in a study of regulatory T cells in long-lasting Graves disease (dated by TCRdb to about 2021). Library preparation was by multiplex PCR. The sequencer was an Illumina HiSeq 4000. TCR beta libraries were built with iRepertoire HTBI primers and Arm-PCR amplification of CDR3 regions. The raw public reads went through TCRdb reprocessing: fastp at Q25, MiXCR clone calling, in-frame beta chains kept. CDR3 protein sequences are deduplicated, and each keeps its most common genes and DNA. The sample table holds 400,000 to 450,000 distinct CDR3 sequences, of which 16% were seen once. The ten top clones hold around 10% of the sample. The sample's time point label, in plain terms: newly diagnosed GD, antithyroid drugs for less than 3 months. For both TCR sequencing and RNA sequencing, RNA was extracted from PBMCs in TRIzol. This same sample was also taken into another study, of T cells in Graves' hyperthyroidism and ophthalmopathy.

This sample comprised peripheral blood mononuclear cells (PBMCs), obtained at new diagnosis, from a patient treated with antithyroid drugs. The source is a woman between 25 and 40 years old with Graves disease. Donor details come from another sample of the same person, matched by shared clones.

The chain carries TRBV4-1 and TRBJ2-7; 8 nucleotides match TRBD1. CDR1 and CDR2 from the germline V gene are MGHRA and YSYEKL. After removal of 4 bases from V and 2 bases from J, the junction contained 4 bases not matched to a gene. CDR3 length: 14 residues. The CDR3 coding sequence is TGCGCCAGCAGCCTGGGACAGGCAACCTACGAGCAGTACTTC. Translated: CASSLGQATYEQYF.

This clonotype has more than one count but fewer than ten. This could be a read error, since a much larger clone is one nucleotide away. The CDR3 loop is CASSLGADYNEQFF. The CDR3 nucleotides are TGTGCCAGCAGCTTAGGGGCCGACTACAATGAGCAGTTCTTC. This sequence joins TRBV7-2 and TRBJ2-1, with no clear D. The CDR3 loop spans 14 amino acids. CDR1 is SGHTA and CDR2 is FQGNSA in the germline V gene. The V and J ends lost 1 base and 3 bases respectively, with 7 bases between them. The whole variable domain, filled in from reference TRBV7-2 and TRBJ2-1, reads GAGVSQSPSNKVTEKGKDVELRCDPISGHTALYWYRQSLGQGLEFLIYFQGNSAPDKSGLPSDRFSAERTGGSVSTLTIQRTQQEDSAVYLCASSLGADYNEQFFGPGTRLTVL.

The V gene is TRBV29-1, the J gene TRBJ2-1; D unresolved. Germline V gene sequence: CDR1 SQVTM, CDR2 ANQGSEA. V dropped 7 bases and J dropped 9 bases, with 10 bases sitting between them. This CDR3 has 10 residues. Here the CDR3 reads CSAQTGEQFF. The CDR3 DNA follows: TGCAGCGCCCAAACGGGTGAGCAGTTCTTC.

In its sample, this clonotype was seen many times. V usage is TRBV6-1 and J usage is TRBJ2-7; D is possibly TRBD2 (6 bases). The germline V gene has CDR1 MNHNS and CDR2 SASEGT. The CDR3 has 15 amino acids. V gave up 6 bases and J gave up 0 bases, with 15 bases separating them. CDR3: CASSRERASSYEQYF. The CDR3 bases are TGTGCCAGCAGCCGTGAGCGGGCGAGCTCCTACGAGCAGTACTTC.

As to this clonotype: A much larger clonotype is one base distant, so this may be a read error. The V call is TRBV10-3, the J call TRBJ2-1, with D perhaps matching TRBD2 (6 bases). Germline assignment: CDR1 ENHRY and CDR2 SYGVKD. Trimming removed 2 bases from V and 6 bases from J, with 8 bases in between. This CDR3 region has 13 residues. CDR3 amino acids: CAISETSSNEQFF. CDR3 nucleotides: TGTGCCATCAGTGAGACTAGCAGCAATGAGCAGTTCTTC.

In this sample, this clonotype turned up many times. This sequence joins TRBV20-1 and TRBJ2-1, with 9 bases identical to TRBD2. This CDR3 is 15 amino acids long. Germline CDR1 is DFQATT and CDR2 is SNEGSKA (reference sequence). The trim removed 5 bases at V and 3 bases at J, leaving 8 bases unmatched. CDR3 bases: TGCAGTGCTCCTATAGCGGGAGATGACTACAATGAGCAGTTCTTC. Protein: CSAPIAGDDYNEQFF.

This clonotype occurred many times. The chain's CDR3 is CSAQDGEKLFF. In DNA, the CDR3 is TGCAGTGCTCAAGACGGAGAAAAACTGTTTTTT. V usage is TRBV20-1 and J usage is TRBJ1-4, with D uncertain. Trimming took off 5 bases at V and 8 bases at J, with 9 bases between the two ends. Germline assignment: CDR1 DFQATT and CDR2 SNEGSKA (reference sequence). The length of the CDR3 is 11 residues.

The sample holds many counts of this clonotype. The V call is TRBV10-1, the J call TRBJ2-1; 10 bases map to TRBD1. J was trimmed by 5 bases and V by 0 bases; bases with no gene match: 4. The CDR3 contains 16 residues. Germline assignment: CDR1 WNHNN and CDR2 SYGVQD (reference sequence). CDR3 residues: CASSESSGQGNNEQFF. The CDR3 DNA reads as TGCGCCAGCAGTGAGTCATCGGGACAGGGGAACAATGAGCAGTTCTTC.

The genes are TRBV6-1 and TRBJ2-7; 8 bases map to TRBD2. V shed 6 bases, J shed 5 bases, and the junction held 15 bases outside the gene matches. The CDR3 runs to 16 residues. Germline CDR1 is MNHNS and CDR2 is SASEGT. The CDR3 DNA sequence: TGTGCCAGCAGCCCCCTCCCCGGGACTAGTTCCCACGAGCAGTACTTC. Translated, it gives CASSPLPGTSSHEQYF.

This clonotype was detected many times. The rearrangement joins TRBV7-2 to TRBJ2-4; D unclear. Trimming shortened V by 1 base and J by 0 bases, and 10 bases separated the two germline ends. Germline V lookup: CDR1 SGHTA, CDR2 FQGNSA. This CDR3 is 16 amino acids long. The CDR3 region is CASSLESGLAKNIQYF. CDR3 bases: TGTGCCAGCAGCTTAGAAAGTGGGCTAGCCAAAAACATTCAGTACTTC.

This clonotype was detected many times. CDR3 nucleotide sequence: TGTGCCAGCAGCAAGGGACCACTTAGGCTTGGTGATACGCAGTATTTT. This encodes CASSKGPLRLGDTQYF. The chain recombines TRBV11-2 with TRBJ2-3, with D perhaps being TRBD1 or TRBD2 (5 bases each). The germline V gene has CDR1 SGHAT and CDR2 FQNNGV. V lost 5 bases and J 6 bases, leaving 21 bases between the germline ends. This CDR3 spans 16 amino acids.

A note on this clonotype: One base away lies a much larger clone, so this may be a sequencing read error. The chain couples TRBV12-3 or TRBV12-4 to TRBJ2-7; D remains ambiguous. V was shortened by 5 bases and J by 2 bases, with 10 bases between the two germline ends. This CDR3 spans 13 amino acids. In DNA form, the CDR3 reads TGTGCCAGCAGTCTTGGGTACACCTACGAGCAGTACTTC. It codes for CASSLGYTYEQYF.

This clonotype was detected only once. Given a far larger clone just one base away, this is likely a sequencing read error. This chain uses TRBV12-3 or TRBV12-4 with TRBJ2-1; D gene ambiguous. The DNA matches TRBJ2-3 better at its end, which makes the J call doubtful. The CDR3 loop spans 13 amino acids. The CDR3 loop reads CASSSVKADTQYF. The DNA of the CDR3 is TGTGCCAGCAGTTCAGTGAAGGCCGATACGCAGTATTTT.

This clonotype was counted at least ten times. The rearrangement uses TRBV12-3 or TRBV12-4 and TRBJ1-6; 11 bases align to TRBD1. This CDR3 has 15 residues. Germline trimming cut 6 bases from V and 7 bases from J; bases unmatched to any gene: 5. This CDR3 is CASSLWTGGNSPLHF. CDR3 nucleotide sequence: TGTGCCAGCAGCCTCTGGACAGGGGGCAATTCACCCCTCCACTTT.

As concerns this clonotype: A much larger clone sits a single nucleotide away, making a read error possible. This chain joins TRBV24-1 and TRBJ2-1; 13 bases map to TRBD2. There are 22 residues in the CDR3. Germline CDR1 KGHDR, CDR2 SFDVKD. Here the CDR3 DNA reads TGTGCCACCAGTGACTCACCCACCATATTCCGGACTAGCGGGAGTAGCCACAATAAGCAGTTCTTC. It codes for CATSDSPTIFRTSGSSHNKQFF.

This clonotype was detected ten times or more. V is TRBV29-1 and J is TRBJ2-4; possibly TRBD1 for D (6 bases). With 6 bases removed from V and 1 base from J, the gap between germline ends came to 13 bases. Per germline, CDR1 SQVTM and CDR2 ANQGSEA. The CDR3 consists of 14 residues. The CDR3 coding sequence is TGCAGCGTGGCAGCGAGGGGGGCCAAAAACATTCAGTACTTC. It yields the protein CSVAARGAKNIQYF.

The sample holds many counts of this clonotype. The J gene is TRBJ1-3, the V gene TRBV7-2; D remains unclear. The CDR3 totals 12 residues. Germline V CDR1 and CDR2: SGHTA, FQGNSA. Deletions cut 3 bases from V and 4 bases from J, with 4 bases between. The CDR3 DNA reads TGTGCCAGCAGCTTGACGGGAAACACCATATATTTT. It codes for CASSLTGNTIYF. Complete variable domain (other parts from reference TRBV7-2 and TRBJ1-3): GAGVSQSPSNKVTEKGKDVELRCDPISGHTALYWYRQSLGQGLEFLIYFQGNSAPDKSGLPSDRFSAERTGGSVSTLTIQRTQQEDSAVYLCASSLTGNTIYFGEGSWLTVV.

This clonotype came up many times. The gene calls are TRBV12-3 or TRBV12-4 and TRBJ1-1; D is undetermined. Between the trimmed V and J ends, which lost 5 bases and 10 bases, there was a span of 23 bases. The CDR3 consists of 15 residues. The CDR3 coding sequence is TGTGCCAGCAGTCCTCCGACGACGGTCGGGAGGCGAGCTTTCTTT. It translates to CASSPPTTVGRRAFF.

This clonotype showed up many times. V usage is TRBV2 and J usage is TRBJ1-5, with 7 bases identical to TRBD1. Germline CDR1 and CDR2: SNHLY and FYNNEI. This CDR3 region has 12 residues. The junction had 1 base not matched to a gene; V was cut back by 5 bases and J by 6 bases. CDR3 region: CASSWDSQPQHF. In DNA form, the CDR3 reads TGTGCCAGCAGTTGGGACAGTCAGCCCCAGCATTTT.

The chain combines TRBV20-1 with TRBJ2-7; TRBD1 aligns across 8 bases. The CDR3 totals 15 residues. CDR1 DFQATT and CDR2 SNEGSKA come from the germline V gene (reference sequence). The junction had 6 bases not matched to a gene; V was cut back by 0 bases and J by 2 bases. CDR3 coding DNA: TGCAGTGCTAGAGAGGCCGGGACAGGCACCTACGAGCAGTACTTC. Translated: CSAREAGTGTYEQYF.

This clonotype showed up just a few times. The CDR3 sequence is CASRLREEGRTDTQYF. The CDR3 nucleotides are TGTGCCAGCAGACTTCGGGAGGAGGGGCGTACAGATACGCAGTATTTT. This chain links TRBV28 with TRBJ2-3; 7 bases line up with TRBD2. Trimming cost V 6 bases and J 3 bases; bases outside gene matches: 12. This CDR3 has 16 amino acids. CDR1 is MDHEN and CDR2 is SYDVKM in the germline V gene.

This clonotype occurred many times. The chain carries TRBV20-1 and TRBJ2-7, with D perhaps TRBD1 (5 bases). V lost 0 bases and J 5 bases, leaving 14 bases between the germline ends. Germline CDR1 reads DFQATT; CDR2 reads SNEGSKA (reference sequence). The CDR3 sequence is 14 residues long. Written as DNA, the CDR3 is TGCAGTGCTAGAGATGGTGCAGGGTCCCACGAGCAGTACTTC. It translates to CSARDGAGSHEQYF.

This clonotype was counted ten times or more. This chain connects TRBV20-1 to TRBJ2-3; 7 bases match TRBD1. J lost 0 bases, V lost 2 bases, and 5 bases had no gene match. Germline V gene lookup returns CDR1 DFQATT and CDR2 SNEGSKA (reference sequence). This CDR3 has 15 residues. The CDR3 loop reads CSARTDRSSTDTQYF. The CDR3 DNA follows: TGCAGTGCTAGAACGGACAGGTCTAGCACAGATACGCAGTATTTT.

This clonotype was observed many times. The chain uses TRBV6-5 and TRBJ2-3, with 10 positions matching TRBD2. This CDR3 is built from 18 residues. Germline V gene sequence: CDR1 MNHEY, CDR2 SVGAGI. V gave up 4 bases and J gave up 2 bases; unmatched junction bases: 12. The CDR3 DNA is TGTGCCAGCAGTTCCTCGGGGCTAGCGGGAGTTTTCACAGATACGCAGTATTTT. It codes for CASSSSGLAGVFTDTQYF.

This chain connects TRBV7-9 to TRBJ1-5; possible D gene TRBD1, 5 bases. Per germline, CDR1 SEHNR and CDR2 FQNEAQ (reference sequence). The CDR3 runs to 16 residues. Trimming cost V 1 base and J 2 bases, with 12 bases left between them. CDR3 residues: CASSLDAGMGNQPQHF. The CDR3 DNA sequence: TGTGCCAGCAGCTTAGATGCAGGGATGGGCAATCAGCCCCAGCATTTT.

Comments on this clonotype: A far larger clone is one base from this, pointing to a likely read error. The DNA of the CDR3 is TGTGCCAGCAGCTCCCAAGCGGGAGGGCGGGTGACCCAGTACTTC. Its translation is CASSSQAGGRVTQYF. The chain combines TRBV7-2 with TRBJ2-1; TRBD2 matches 10 bases. The end of the DNA is better explained by TRBJ2-5, so the J call may be wrong. The CDR3 sequence is 15 residues long. Germline lookup yields CDR1 SGHTA and CDR2 FQGNSA.

This clonotype was observed at least ten times. The J gene is TRBJ1-1, the V gene TRBV11-2; D is uncertain. The length of the CDR3 is 14 residues. Looked up from germline, CDR1 is SGHAT and CDR2 is FQNNGV. Trimming took off 1 base at V and 3 bases at J, with 9 bases between the two ends. The CDR3: CASSLVQEYTEAFF. The CDR3 bases are TGTGCCAGCAGCTTAGTGCAGGAGTACACTGAAGCTTTCTTT.